This entry features one T cell receptor beta chain sequence. The clone's antigen remains unknown. Base qualities are not recorded, but no much larger clone differs from it by a single base. In the prospective study, participants were about 18 to 95 years old, resided in around 25 geographic areas of the United States, and were enrolled through a virtual design. Cohort assignment in the prospective study relied on participant-reported clinical history from a screening survey and a study questionnaire. Mobile phlebotomists in the prospective study collected whole blood, serum and a nasopharyngeal or oropharyngeal swab from every participant. Prospective study participants could optionally give additional blood draws and questionnaires over a roughly 2-month period. Prospective study blood samples were shipped either frozen or at room temperature before DNA extraction. This sample was included in a study of blood T cell repertoires in COVID-19 (TCRdb year 2020). Background for the entire study: Samples covering the acute and convalescent phases of COVID-19 were provided by collaborators in the United States, Italy and Spain. The prospective study material was composed of cDNA or gDNA derived from T cells, B-cell-depleted T cells, or PBMCs. Subjects who had been exposed to COVID-19, were actively infected with it, or had recovered from it provided the deeply sampled blood TCRbeta repertoires that made up the dataset. A freely available public database, intended as a resource for researchers studying the immune response to SARS-CoV-2, is where the repertoires were released. Samples were obtained from the ongoing ImmuneRACE study (first 160 participants) and from 1,000 to 1,500 subjects provided by 6 global collaborators. Sample metadata almost always included a de-identified subject ID, COVID-19 status, age in years and sex. HLA class I and class II types, where available, came from metadata supplied by the sample provider rather than from assay-based typing. Broader findings and caveats from the paper: The amount of clinical and demographic metadata varied by source and participant and was provided uncurated.

TCRbeta CDR3 regions were amplified from genomic DNA using the immunoSEQ Assay, a bias-controlled multiplex PCR. Per the original workflow: The number of nucleated cells in each sample was estimated by amplification of reference gene primers within the assay. To quantify the absolute abundance of each unique TCRbeta CDR3 rearrangement, sequence reads were collapsed and filtered. For each sample, productive Simpson clonality was calculated as the square root of Simpson's diversity index across productive rearrangements. Drawn from immuneACCESS, this table holds only the in-frame rearrangements with V and J called that TCRdb kept. Clones are partly lost; checked studies trace under half to an unresolved V gene and leave the rest unexplained. That table furnishes V, J and clone size, whereas the DNA furnished D and trimming. Within this sample are roughly 290,000 clones, with 90% of them counted one time only. The ten largest clones capture 1.7% of the sample.

This sequence was found in a woman under 30 with acute COVID-19. Sequences were obtained from PBMCs or T cells enriched from blood (not recorded which).

The sequenced DNA: TGTGCCAGCAGTGTGGCCGGGACTAGCGGTAACACAGATACGCAGTATTTT. It translates as CASSVAGTSGNTDTQYF. The V and J genes are TRBV28 and TRBJ2-3; 11 middle bases align to TRBD2. The V end gives up 5 bases and the J end 2 bases, leaving 9 bases in the junction not matched to a gene. Sequences MDHEN (CDR1) and SYDVKM (CDR2) are obtained from the germline V gene. Including the terminal cysteine and phenylalanine, the CDR3 comprises 17 residues. Here the CDR3 DNA is all that survives: 51 bases in frame from base 1.